This T cell receptor beta chain was recorded in a study of control samples from healthy donors and cancer patients. TCRdb keeps only in-frame clones here, not all; method: immunoSEQ multiplex PCR. The sample lists 90,000 to 100,000 clones; 79% were seen once. The CDR3 is made up of 15 amino acids. V shed 0 bases and J shed 3 bases, with 13 bases lying between them. The germline gives CDR1 GTSNPN, CDR2 SVGIG (reference sequence). J is TRBJ2-3 and V is TRBV30, with D perhaps given as TRBD1 or TRBD2 (5 bases each). The TCR sequence derives from a woman in her twenties or thirties in good health. The sequenced sample consisted of blood. The CDR3 protein is CAWSVPPGRTDTQYF. The CDR3 DNA sequence: TGTGCCTGGAGTGTACCCCCAGGGAGAACAGATACGCAGTATTTT. Supplemented by reference TRBV30 and TRBJ2-3, the full variable domain reads SQTIHQWPATLVQPVGSPLSLECTVEGTSNPNLYWYRQAAGRGLQLLFYSVGIGQISSEVPQNLSASRPQDRQFILSSKKLLLSDSGFYLCAWSVPPGRTDTQYFGPGTRLTVL.